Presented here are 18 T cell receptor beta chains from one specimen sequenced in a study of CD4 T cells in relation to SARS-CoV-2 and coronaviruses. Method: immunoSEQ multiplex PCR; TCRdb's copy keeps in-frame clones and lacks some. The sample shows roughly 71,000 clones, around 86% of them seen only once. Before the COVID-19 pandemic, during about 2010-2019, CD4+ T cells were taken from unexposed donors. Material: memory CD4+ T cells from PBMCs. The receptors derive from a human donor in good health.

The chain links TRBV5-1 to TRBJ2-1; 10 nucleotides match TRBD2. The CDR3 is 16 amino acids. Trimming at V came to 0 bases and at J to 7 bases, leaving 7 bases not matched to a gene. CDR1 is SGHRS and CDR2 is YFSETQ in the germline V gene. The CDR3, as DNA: TGCGCCAGCAGCTTGGGGACGGGACTAGCGATGAATGAGCAGTTCTTC. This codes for CASSLGTGLAMNEQFF.

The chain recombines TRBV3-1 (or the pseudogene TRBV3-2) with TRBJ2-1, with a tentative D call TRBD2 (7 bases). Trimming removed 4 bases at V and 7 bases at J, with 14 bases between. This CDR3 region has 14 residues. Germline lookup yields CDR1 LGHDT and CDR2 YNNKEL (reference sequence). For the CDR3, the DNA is TGTGCCAGCAGCCGCGGGGGCGGGTTAAATGAGCAGTTCTTC. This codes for CASSRGGGLNEQFF.

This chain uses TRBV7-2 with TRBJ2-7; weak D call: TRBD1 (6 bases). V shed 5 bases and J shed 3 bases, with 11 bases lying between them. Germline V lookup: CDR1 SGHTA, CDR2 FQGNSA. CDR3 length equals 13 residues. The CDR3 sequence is CASSRRTDYEQYF. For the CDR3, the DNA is TGTGCCAGCAGCCGCCGGACAGACTACGAGCAGTACTTC.

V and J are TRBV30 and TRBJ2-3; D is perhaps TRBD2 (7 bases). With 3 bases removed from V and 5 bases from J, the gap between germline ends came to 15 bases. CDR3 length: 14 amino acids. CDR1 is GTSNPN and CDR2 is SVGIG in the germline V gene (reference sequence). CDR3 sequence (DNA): TGTGCCTGGAGGAAAGGGGGGGCCCTAGATACGCAGTATTTT. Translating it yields CAWRKGGALDTQYF.

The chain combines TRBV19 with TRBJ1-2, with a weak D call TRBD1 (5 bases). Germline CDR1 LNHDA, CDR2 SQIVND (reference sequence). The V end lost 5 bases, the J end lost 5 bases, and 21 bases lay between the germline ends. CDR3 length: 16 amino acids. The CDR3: CASSDNRGTVGYGYTF. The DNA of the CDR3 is TGTGCCAGTAGTGACAACCGCGGGACGGTCGGGTATGGCTACACCTTC.

CDR3 sequence: CASSASDGTGNTIYF. CDR3 nucleotide sequence: TGTGCCAGCTCAGCGTCGGATGGGACTGGAAACACCATATATTTT. The J gene is TRBJ1-3, the V gene TRBV18; unclear D gene. The germline V and J ends were trimmed by 5 bases and 2 bases, with 13 bases remaining between them. This CDR3 has 15 residues. Per the germline V gene, CDR1 is KGHSH and CDR2 is LQKENI.

The CDR3 region is CALLLRAPVYAEAFF. The CDR3 DNA reads as TGTGCCTTACTCCTCCGGGCCCCCGTCTATGCTGAAGCTTTCTTT. This chain joins TRBV30 and TRBJ1-1; D is unclear. Trimming pared 7 bases from V and 6 bases from J, leaving 24 bases between. CDR1 and CDR2 (germline): GTSNPN, SVGIG (reference sequence). The CDR3 has 15 residues.

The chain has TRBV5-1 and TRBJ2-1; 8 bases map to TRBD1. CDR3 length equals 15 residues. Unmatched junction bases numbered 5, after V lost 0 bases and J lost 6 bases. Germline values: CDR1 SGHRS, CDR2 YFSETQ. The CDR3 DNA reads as TGCGCCAGCAGCTTGGGTGGGACAGGCGGCAATGAGCAGTTCTTC. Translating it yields CASSLGGTGGNEQFF.

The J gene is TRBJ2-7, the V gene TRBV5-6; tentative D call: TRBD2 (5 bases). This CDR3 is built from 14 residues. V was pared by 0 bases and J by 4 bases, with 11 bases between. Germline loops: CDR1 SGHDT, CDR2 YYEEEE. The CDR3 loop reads CASSLGTGIYEQYF. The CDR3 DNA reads TGTGCCAGCAGCTTGGGGACTGGAATATACGAGCAGTACTTC.

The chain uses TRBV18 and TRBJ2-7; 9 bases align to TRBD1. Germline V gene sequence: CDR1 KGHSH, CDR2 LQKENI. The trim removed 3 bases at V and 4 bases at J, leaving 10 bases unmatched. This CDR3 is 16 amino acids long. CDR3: CASSPYPGQGNYEQYF. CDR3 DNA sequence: TGTGCCAGCTCACCGTACCCGGGACAGGGAAATTACGAGCAGTACTTC.

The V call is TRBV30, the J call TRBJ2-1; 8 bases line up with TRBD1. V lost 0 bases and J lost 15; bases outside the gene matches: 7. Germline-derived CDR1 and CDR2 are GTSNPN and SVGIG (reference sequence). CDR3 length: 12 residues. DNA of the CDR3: TGTGCCTGGAGTGTATTCGGCAGGGGGCTGTTCTTC. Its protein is CAWSVFGRGLFF.

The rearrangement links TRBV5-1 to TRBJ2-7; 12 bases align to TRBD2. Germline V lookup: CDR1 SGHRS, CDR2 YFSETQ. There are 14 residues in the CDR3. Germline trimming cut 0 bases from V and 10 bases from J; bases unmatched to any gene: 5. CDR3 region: CASSLDLAGGTQYF. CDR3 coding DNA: TGCGCCAGCAGCTTGGACCTAGCGGGAGGGACACAGTACTTC.

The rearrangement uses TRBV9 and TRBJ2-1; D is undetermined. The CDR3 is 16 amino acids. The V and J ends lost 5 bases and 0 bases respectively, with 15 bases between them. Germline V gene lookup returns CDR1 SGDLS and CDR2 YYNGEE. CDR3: CASSFLGSSSYNEQFF. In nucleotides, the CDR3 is TGTGCCAGCAGTTTCTTGGGGTCAAGCTCCTACAATGAGCAGTTCTTC.

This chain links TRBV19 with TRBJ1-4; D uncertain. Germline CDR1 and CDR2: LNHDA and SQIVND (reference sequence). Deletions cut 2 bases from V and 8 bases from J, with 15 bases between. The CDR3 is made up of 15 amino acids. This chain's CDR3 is CASSIRRISGEKLFF. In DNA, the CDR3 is TGTGCCAGTAGTATACGTCGGATTTCCGGCGAAAAACTGTTTTTT.

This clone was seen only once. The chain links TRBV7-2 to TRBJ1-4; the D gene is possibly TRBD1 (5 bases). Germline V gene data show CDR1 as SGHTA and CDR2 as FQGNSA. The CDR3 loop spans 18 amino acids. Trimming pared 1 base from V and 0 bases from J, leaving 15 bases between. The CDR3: CASSLVRGQGATNEKLFF. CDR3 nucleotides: TGTGCCAGCAGCTTAGTGAGGGGCCAGGGCGCAACTAATGAAAAACTGTTTTTT.

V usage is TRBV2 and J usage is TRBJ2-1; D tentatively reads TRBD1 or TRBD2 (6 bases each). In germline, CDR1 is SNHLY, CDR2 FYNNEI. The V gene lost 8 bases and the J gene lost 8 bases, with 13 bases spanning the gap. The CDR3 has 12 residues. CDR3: CASVGGLDEQFF. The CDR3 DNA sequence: TGTGCCAGCGTAGGGGGGCTCGATGAGCAGTTCTTC.

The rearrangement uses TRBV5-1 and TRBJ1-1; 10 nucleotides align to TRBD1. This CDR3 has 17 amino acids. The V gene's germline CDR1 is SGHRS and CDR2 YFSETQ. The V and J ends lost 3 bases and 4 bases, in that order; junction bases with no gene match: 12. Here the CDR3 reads CASSSDRGRYPPTEAFF. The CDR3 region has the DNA TGCGCCAGCAGCTCCGACAGGGGGCGATATCCCCCCACTGAAGCTTTCTTT.

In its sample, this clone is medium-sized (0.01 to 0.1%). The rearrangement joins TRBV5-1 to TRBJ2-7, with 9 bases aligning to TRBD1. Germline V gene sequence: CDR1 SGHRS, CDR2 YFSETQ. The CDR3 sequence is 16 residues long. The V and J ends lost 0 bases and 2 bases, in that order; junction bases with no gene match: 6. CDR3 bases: TGCGCCAGCAGCTTGGAAGGGTGGGACAGGGCCTACGAGCAGTACTTC. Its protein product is CASSLEGWDRAYEQYF.